This T cell receptor beta chain was sequenced during a study of regulatory T cells in long-lasting Graves disease. General observations from the study: A greater number of public clonotypes (more than 2,500) was shared by persistent patients than by new patients (about 990).

Described time point: newly diagnosed GD, antithyroid drugs for less than 3 months. The authors made the TCR library using RNA they extracted from PBMCs. A note on this clonotype: What it binds is unknown. This clone may be a read error of a much larger clone one base away.

TCR beta libraries were built with iRepertoire HTBI primers and Arm-PCR of CDR3 regions. Original processing notes: Samples revealed 62 TRBV and some 15 TRBJ segments. Each CDR3 protein is one row after TCRdb ran MiXCR on the multiplex PCR reads. What appears here as the V and J calls and clone size reflects TCRdb's work, not the paper's. The sample lists around 500,000 distinct CDR3 sequences, approximately 12% seen once, with around 9.3% in the top ten. Germline assignment: CDR1 MNHEY and CDR2 SMNVEV (reference sequence). V lost 5 bases to trimming and J lost 7 bases; unmatched junction nucleotides: 8. This CDR3 contains 15 residues. The same data also went into a second study, on T cells in Graves' hyperthyroidism and ophthalmopathy.

The chain is built from TRBV27 and TRBJ2-1; 10 bases fit TRBD2. The sample was peripheral blood mononuclear cells (PBMCs), taken at new diagnosis, from a patient treated with antithyroid drugs. The TCR originated in a woman aged 25 to 39 with Graves disease. The CDR3 DNA is TGTGCCAGCAGTGATCCTAGCGGGAGTCCGAATGAGCAGTTCTTC. Encoded protein: CASSDPSGSPNEQFF.